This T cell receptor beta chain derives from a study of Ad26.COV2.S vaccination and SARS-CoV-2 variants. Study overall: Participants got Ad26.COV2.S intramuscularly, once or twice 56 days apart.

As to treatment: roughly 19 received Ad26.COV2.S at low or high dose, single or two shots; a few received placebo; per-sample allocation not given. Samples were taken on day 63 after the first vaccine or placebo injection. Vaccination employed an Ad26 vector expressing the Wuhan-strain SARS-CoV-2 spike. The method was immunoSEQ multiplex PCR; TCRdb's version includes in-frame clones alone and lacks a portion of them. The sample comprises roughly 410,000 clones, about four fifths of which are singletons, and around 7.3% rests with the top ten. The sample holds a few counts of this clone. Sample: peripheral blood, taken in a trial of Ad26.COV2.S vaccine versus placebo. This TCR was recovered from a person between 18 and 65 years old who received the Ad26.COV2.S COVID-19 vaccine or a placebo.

CDR3 bases: TGTGCCAGCAGTCGGGACAGTCTCAATCAGCCCCAGCATTTT. This translates into CASSRDSLNQPQHF. The gene calls are TRBV6-5 and TRBJ1-5; TRBD1 aligns across 7 bases. The CDR3 contains 14 residues. Germline V gene data show CDR1 as MNHEY and CDR2 as SVGAGI. J was trimmed by 3 bases and V by 5 bases; bases with no gene match: 4.